Described below is a single TCR beta chain sequence and its context. This clonotype was detected only a few times. The antigen this receptor binds is unknown. Base qualities are not provided; no much larger clone lies one nucleotide away. The sample belongs to a study of T cells in Graves' hyperthyroidism and ophthalmopathy (dated 2019 in TCRdb). General notes on the study: Peripheral blood samples were taken at initial diagnosis, before any treatment was given. To identify TCR V-J signatures that set the groups apart, the researchers used a discovery cohort of 100 patients, made up of 40 to 45 with Graves' ophthalmopathy and about 60 with stable Graves' hyperthyroidism. An independent validation cohort of around 20 hyperthyroidism patients and about 15 patients who later progressed to ophthalmopathy tested prospective prediction of ophthalmopathy. The 75 to 100 discovery patients were randomly divided into training and test sets at a 7:3 ratio. In six Graves' hyperthyroidism patients, the study also compared T-cell repertoires from thyroid tissue with T-cell repertoires from blood. Following sampling, methimazole starting at 30 mg daily was given to hyperthyroidism patients, and high-dose intravenous methylprednisolone was given to ophthalmopathy patients. According to the paper, TCR Vbeta CDR3 sequencing was carried out on 120 to 150 peripheral blood samples, which came from over 40 ophthalmopathy, 80 or so hyperthyroidism and roughly 17 progressor patients. Overall results and qualifications from the work: Most expanded thyroid clonotypes (frequency above 0.001) were also detected in blood, suggesting blood repertoires may reflect thyroid immune responses. Sample size was not statistically predetermined, and investigators were not blinded to group allocation. During validation, the model predicted progression to ophthalmopathy a median of about 6.3 months ahead of onset, with almost 71% sensitivity and almost 75% specificity. Ophthalmopathy was separated from stable hyperthyroidism by a 13 V-J signature model, with just over 85% sensitivity and approximately 81% specificity obtained in cross-validation and 80%/75% obtained in testing.

A patient counted as having stable Graves' hyperthyroidism if no progression to ophthalmopathy occurred over 18 months of follow-up. Hyperthyroidism patients were aged 18 to 65 years and newly diagnosed, with disease duration of less than 2 months. Patients with uncontrolled infections, other autoimmune diseases, pregnancy or lactation were excluded. Diagnoses were based on clinical symptoms, serum thyroxine and TRAb, thyroid ultrasound and orbital computed tomography. PBMCs were isolated from more than 9 ml of fresh peripheral blood by Ficoll-Paque density gradient centrifugation. Total RNA was extracted with Trizol reagent, and quality was checked on an Agilent 2100 Bioanalyzer. The cysteine opens and the phenylalanine closes a CDR3 of 13 amino acids. Only CDR3 DNA remains: 39 bases, in frame from the first base. The junction carries 10 bases between V and J, which are trimmed by 4 bases and 1 base respectively. CDR1 and CDR2, looked up from the germline V gene (reference sequence), are DFQATT and SNEGSKA.

Amplification of TCR beta CDR3 regions was carried out from RNA transcripts. For the first round of RT-PCR on the TCR CDR3, the HTBI primer set was used together with the Qiagen OneStep RT-PCR kit. A second multiplex PCR round built the libraries, followed by size selection and purification. Paired-end sequencing of the libraries was performed with 100 bp reads on an Illumina HiSeq2000. Under the source paper's analysis protocol: SOAPnuke was used to process the raw data, with reads discarded if the reads contained adapters or uncalled bases, had a mean Phred below 15, or lacked an exact constant-primer or identifier match. High-quality paired reads were merged with COPE v1.2.5, and unique nucleotide sequences were defined as clonotypes. MiTCR v1.1 was used to align the clonotypes against IMGT TRBV, TRBD and TRBJ reference segments. The analysis included only V-J combinations with a frequency above 0.0001, which together covered 98% to 99.2% of the repertoires. The TCS score was defined as the ratio of F50 (clonal expansion) to E x V (chaos), calculated using BLOSUM62-based TCRdist between CDR3 peptides within each V-J. Welch's t-statistics and random forest reduced roughly 530 V-J features to roughly 13, which were used in a naive Bayes classifier (R e1071). The similarity between thyroid and blood repertoires was quantified using the Morisita-Horn index. TCRdb ran its own pipeline on the public reads, namely fastp trimming at Q25 and MiXCR clone calling, and kept in-frame beta chains. Identical CDR3 protein sequences are pooled into one entry, listed with their most common genes and DNA. The V and J calls reflect TCRdb's pipeline rather than the authors' work. This sample gives around 700,000 distinct CDR3 sequences in total; roughly a third of them show up just once. The top ten hold roughly 31% of the sample.

What was sequenced was blood. This TCR was sampled from a woman between 40 and 50 years old with Graves' hyperthyroidism. The rearrangement joined TRBV20-1 to TRBJ1-2; the best D guess is TRBD1, with 5 bases matching. The base sequence is TGCAGTGCTAAAGATGACAGTAACTATGGCTACACCTTC. Its protein reads: CSAKDDSNYGYTF.